The 10 T cell receptor beta chains in this list originate from one sample, sequenced in a study of OX40 agonist ivuxolimab in advanced cancers. The data were produced by immunoSEQ multiplex PCR, yet TCRdb's version contains in-frame clones alone and is incomplete. The table has 75,000 to 100,000 clones, 84% seen once. Sequencing was performed on CD4+ or CD8+ T cells sorted from blood, taken in a trial of the OX40 agonist ivuxolimab. These TCRs come from an adult with an advanced solid tumor such as melanoma, head and neck, liver or kidney cancer.

In its sample, this clone is medium-sized. The chain links TRBV4-1 to TRBJ2-7; D uncertain. V was pared by 4 bases and J by 7 bases, with 20 bases between. The CDR3 totals 15 residues. Germline V lookup: CDR1 MGHRA, CDR2 YSYEKL. In nucleotides, the CDR3 is TGCGCCAGCAGCCCCGCAGTAGGTTATACCGGGGAGCAGTACTTC. Its translation: CASSPAVGYTGEQYF.

The V gene is TRBV5-6, the J gene TRBJ2-1; TRBD2 matches at 9 bases. CDR1 is SGHDT, CDR2 YYEEEE, per germline. The CDR3 has 17 residues. Trimming at V came to 2 bases and at J to 2 bases, leaving 8 bases not matched to a gene. The CDR3 protein is CASSLAGGQTAYNEQFF. The CDR3 DNA reads TGTGCCAGCAGCTTAGCGGGGGGTCAAACCGCCTACAATGAGCAGTTCTTC.

Of note for this clone: The germline gene is not matched at one end of the junction; a read error may be the cause. The rearrangement joins TRBV9 to TRBJ1-4; a weak D match, TRBD1 (6 bases). This CDR3 has 14 residues. Germline V gene data show CDR1 as SGDLS and CDR2 as YYNGEE. The CDR3 loop is CASSASPGQEGQKF. The CDR3 nucleotides read TGTGCCAGCAGCGCGTCCCCGGGACAAGAAGGGCAGAAGTTT.

The genes are TRBV7-9 and TRBJ1-1, with TRBD1 matching 7 bases. The germline V gene encodes CDR1 SEHNR and CDR2 FQNEAQ (reference sequence). The CDR3 length is 14 residues. Losses at the gene ends were 5 bases for V and 3 bases for J; bases not matched to a gene: 6. In DNA, the CDR3 is TGTGCCAGCAGCCCCGGGGACAGTCACACTGAAGCTTTCTTT. As protein: CASSPGDSHTEAFF.

This chain connects TRBV5-6 to TRBJ1-5; D remains unclear. The CDR3 is made up of 12 amino acids. Per germline, CDR1 SGHDT and CDR2 YYEEEE. V lost 2 bases and J lost 7, with 7 bases in between. The CDR3 spells CASSFGEQPQHF. The CDR3 DNA follows: TGTGCCAGCAGCTTTGGAGAACAGCCCCAGCATTTT.

J is TRBJ2-5 and V is TRBV7-2, with a possible D match to TRBD1 (6 bases). The length of the CDR3 is 13 residues. Germline CDR1 and CDR2: SGHTA and FQGNSA. V lost 6 bases and J lost 4, with 12 bases in between. The CDR3 DNA reads as TGTGCCAGCAGTCGACGCAGGGGAGAGACCCAGTACTTC. Translated, it gives CASSRRRGETQYF.

This clone occurred a few times. CDR3 in amino acids: CASGGSSNQPQHF. The CDR3 region has the DNA TGTGCCAGTGGGGGCAGTAGCAATCAGCCCCAGCATTTT. V gene TRBV19 combines with J gene TRBJ1-5, with D perhaps TRBD1 (6 bases). CDR3 length: 13 amino acids. Deletions cut 8 bases from V and 0 bases from J, with 8 bases between. CDR1 LNHDA and CDR2 SQIVND come from the germline V gene (reference sequence).

This chain joins TRBV5-1 and TRBJ2-1, with 9 bases lining up with TRBD1. Trimming at V came to 4 bases and at J to 9 bases, leaving 8 bases not matched to a gene. The CDR3 has 14 residues. Germline values: CDR1 SGHRS, CDR2 YFSETQ. CDR3 nucleotide sequence: TGCGCCAGCAGCCCGGGACAGGGATTGGGTGAGCAGTTCTTC. Encoded protein: CASSPGQGLGEQFF.

The chain links TRBV19 to TRBJ1-2; 10 bases align to TRBD1. The germline CDR1 and CDR2 sequences are LNHDA and SQIVND (reference sequence). J gave up 5 bases and V 7 bases, and 4 bases lay outside the gene matches. CDR3 size: 13 residues. CDR3 coding DNA: TGTGCCAGTACCAAGGACAGGGGGTATGGCTACACCTTC. As protein: CASTKDRGYGYTF. The whole variable domain, filled in from reference TRBV19 and TRBJ1-2, reads DGGITQSPKYLFRKEGQNVTLSCEQNLNHDAMYWYRQDPGQGLRLIYYSQIVNDFQKGDIAEGYSVSREKKESFPLTVTSAQKNPTAFYLCASTKDRGYGYTFGSGTRLTVV.

The chain uses TRBV5-1 and TRBJ1-1; TRBD1 is a possible D gene (5 bases). V lost 5 bases to trimming and J lost 4 bases, with 18 bases between them. The CDR3 runs 15 residues. Germline assignment: CDR1 SGHRS and CDR2 YFSETQ. In DNA, the CDR3 is TGCGCCAGCAGACGGGGCGGCCTGGCTGTCACTGAAGCTTTCTTT. Its protein is CASRRGGLAVTEAFF.